Sequencing of this T cell receptor (beta chain) was carried out in a study of T cells in Graves' hyperthyroidism and ophthalmopathy. Patients aged 18 to 65 had newly diagnosed hyperthyroidism lasting under 2 months. The study collected blood at first hyperthyroidism diagnosis, before any ophthalmopathy symptoms arose. Amplification targeted TCR beta CDR3 regions from RNA transcripts. HTBI primers were employed in a first-round RT-PCR of the TCR CDR3. TCRdb re-derived calls from the multiplex PCR reads in MiXCR, one entry per CDR3 protein. This table holds some 380,000 distinct CDR3 sequences, approximately 12% found once. Regarding the study as a whole: Blood samples included most of the expanded thyroid clonotypes exceeding 0.001.

With regard to this clonotype: Its cognate antigen is unknown.

The V end was cut by 2 bases, the J end by 7 bases, with 13 bases between. The germline gives CDR1 MGHRA, CDR2 YSYEKL. This CDR3 is 14 amino acids long. This chain connects TRBV4-1 to TRBJ2-3, with D unclear. The sample consisted of blood. This clonotype was sampled from a man aged 25 to 40 with Graves' hyperthyroidism that later progressed to Graves' ophthalmopathy. CDR3 sequence: CASSQTTELNTQYF. In DNA, the CDR3 is TGCGCCAGCAGCCAAACAACGGAGCTGAATACGCAGTATTTT.